A selection of T cell receptor beta chains follows, all from one sample in a study of blood T cell repertoires in COVID-19. Sequenced by immunoSEQ multiplex PCR; TCRdb stores in-frame clones only, minus some. The table has 95,000 to 100,000 clones, approximately 86% seen once. Input material: peripheral blood. Source of these receptors: a man aged 80 or over with acute or convalescent COVID-19. The CDR3 runs from the conserved cysteine through the conserved F or W. A D gene is named only where the DNA matches it firmly. Clone size is stated in some rows and not others, as once, few, many or a class when expanded.

TGTGCCAGCAGCTCGGTTCCGGGAGTTGAATACAATGAGCAGTTCTTC	CASSSVPGVEYNEQFF	.	TRBJ2-1	.	TRBV7-3
TGTGCCACCAGCAGTTGGGACAGGGACACCGGGGAGCTGTTTTTT	CATSSWDRDTGELFF	TRBD1	TRBJ2-2	few	TRBV15
TGTGCCACCAGCAGGACTAGCGGGAGCGACGAGCAGTACTTC	CATSRTSGSDEQYF	TRBD2	TRBJ2-7	.	TRBV15
TGTGCCAGCAGTTTACGCGGTATAGCGGGAGAATTCTACAATGAGCAGTTCTTC	CASSLRGIAGEFYNEQFF	TRBD2	TRBJ2-1	.	TRBV27
TGTGCCAGCTCACCCTTACAAACGAACACCGGGGAGCTGTTTTTT	CASSPLQTNTGELFF	.	TRBJ2-2	.	TRBV18
TGTGCCAGCAGCTCAGGACAGGGGGGTGGGGCTGGTCAGCCCCAGCATTTT	CASSSGQGGGAGQPQHF	TRBD1	TRBJ1-5	.	TRBV7-9
TGCACCAGCAGCCAGACGAGACTCATCCAAGAGACCCAGTACTTC	CTSSQTRLIQETQYF	.	TRBJ2-5	.	TRBV1
TGTGCCAGCAGCTTCGGAGGAATATCAACTAATGAAAAACTGTTTTTT	CASSFGGISTNEKLFF	.	TRBJ1-4	.	TRBV7-9
TGTGTTTGTACACTGGGGACAGGGAGTAGTGAAGCTTTCTTT	CVCTLGTGSSEAFF	TRBD1	TRBJ1-1	.	TRBV30
TGTGCCTGGAGTGAGACTAGCGGGAGGGCGGATGAGCAGTTCTTC	CAWSETSGRADEQFF	TRBD2	TRBJ2-1	.	TRBV30
TGTGCCAGTAGTGACGGAGCGGGCGGTACCGGGGAGCTGTTTTTT	CASSDGAGGTGELFF	.	TRBJ2-2	.	TRBV19
TGTGCCAGCAGTCCCCGGACAGGGGAACGGGGCTACACCTTC	CASSPRTGERGYTF	TRBD1	TRBJ1-2	few	TRBV28
TGTGCCAGCAGTTTATCTGGGACTAGCGGATACAATGAGCAGTTCTTC	CASSLSGTSGYNEQFF	TRBD2	TRBJ2-1	.	TRBV27
TGTGCCAGTACCACGGCGGGGACAGGGGTGCAGCCCCAGCATTTT	CASTTAGTGVQPQHF	TRBD1	TRBJ1-5	once	TRBV19
TGTGCCAGCAGTATACTTAGGGGCGCTTACGAGCAGTACTTC	CASSILRGAYEQYF	.	TRBJ2-7	.	TRBV28
TGTGCCAGCACCCCAGAGGGACAGGGGTCGAAGACCCAGTACTTC	CASTPEGQGSKTQYF	TRBD1	TRBJ2-5	.	TRBV7-9
TGTGCCAGCTCCCCGATAAGCGGGGGCACCGGGGAGCTGTTTTTT	CASSPISGGTGELFF	TRBD2	TRBJ2-2	few	TRBV6-6
TGCAGCGTTGAAAGCCGGACTAGCGCAATAGGAAATGAGCAGTTCTTC	CSVESRTSAIGNEQFF	TRBD2	TRBJ2-1	.	TRBV29-1
TGTGCCACCAGTGATTGGAATACAGGGGGTGAGCAGTTCTTC	CATSDWNTGGEQFF	TRBD1	TRBJ2-1	few	TRBV24-1
TGCGCCAGCAGCCATGCCGGGACAGGGTCCAACTATGGCTACACCTTC	CASSHAGTGSNYGYTF	TRBD1	TRBJ1-2	.	TRBV4-1
TGTGCCAGCAGCCCGGGACTAGCGGGAGGGCAGAATGAGCAGTTCTTC	CASSPGLAGGQNEQFF	TRBD2	TRBJ2-1	.	TRBV7-2
TGTGCCAGCAGCCAAGATGCGGGCATGAACACTGAAGCTTTCTTT	CASSQDAGMNTEAFF	.	TRBJ1-1	.	TRBV3-1/TRBV3-2
TGTGCCTGGAGTGCGATAGGTGGGCTCTACGAGCAGTACTTC	CAWSAIGGLYEQYF	.	TRBJ2-7	.	TRBV30